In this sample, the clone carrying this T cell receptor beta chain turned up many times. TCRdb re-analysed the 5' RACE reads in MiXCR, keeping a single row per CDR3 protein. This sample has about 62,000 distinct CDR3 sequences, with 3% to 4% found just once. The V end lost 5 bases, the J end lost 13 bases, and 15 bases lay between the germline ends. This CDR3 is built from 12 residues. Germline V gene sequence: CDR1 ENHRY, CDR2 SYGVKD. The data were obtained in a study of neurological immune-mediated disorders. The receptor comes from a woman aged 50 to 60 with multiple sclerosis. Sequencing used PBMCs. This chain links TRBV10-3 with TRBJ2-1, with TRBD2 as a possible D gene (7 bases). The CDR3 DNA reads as TGTGCCATCAGTCAAGAAGGGGGGGCCCAGTTCTTC. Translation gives CAISQEGGAQFF.